This T cell receptor (beta chain) was sequenced in a study of T cell clusters in autoimmune cytopenias. TRB was amplified by touch-down multiplex PCR, primer pools A and B combined. Using the multiplex PCR reads, TCRdb records one entry per CDR3 protein without DNA. The sample has fewer than 6,500 distinct CDR3 sequences. This clonotype shows up as medium-sized by frequency. Antigen: not known. Each sample's input was about 270 ng genomic DNA, 38,000 or so genome equivalents. CDR1 and CDR2 (germline): MNHEY, SVGAGI. The CDR3 length is 15 residues. General study points: TRB repertoire shifts in secondary cytopenia and chronic lymphocytic leukemia mostly reflected lymphoma, not autoimmunity.

This chain joins TRBV6-5 and TRBJ1-5; checking the TCRdb D call of TRBD1 is not possible without DNA. The sample consisted of peripheral blood. The clonotype originates from a human donor with an autoimmune cytopenia or autoimmune hepatitis (not recorded which). The CDR3 spells CASRREGGSNQPQHF.